This is a list of T cell receptor beta chains from one sample in a study of blood T cells in healthy people across ages. MiXCR was run by TCRdb on the 5' RACE reads, yielding one entry per CDR3 protein. The sample yields more than 1,000,000 distinct CDR3 sequences, almost 25% seen once. These same data were also listed under a study on T cells of mothers and their children.

The sequencing sample was made of blood. The source of these receptors is a girl aged 2 to 9 in good health. The CDR3 runs from the conserved cysteine through the conserved F or W. The D gene is left open where the match is weak. Not every row has a clone size; where given, it reads once, few, many or a size class.

v_call: TRBV5-4; d_call: -; clone_size: -; j_call: TRBJ2-2; cdr3_aa: CASRVDQTGELFF; cdr3_nt: TGTGCCAGCCGAGTGGACCAAACCGGGGAGCTGTTTTTT
v_call: TRBV12-3/TRBV12-4; d_call: TRBD2; clone_size: few; j_call: TRBJ2-1; cdr3_aa: CASSLRGGVLGEQFF; cdr3_nt: TGTGCCAGCAGTTTACGGGGAGGGGTTTTGGGTGAGCAGTTCTTC
v_call: TRBV6-6; d_call: TRBD2; clone_size: few; j_call: TRBJ2-1; cdr3_aa: CASRLAGILEQFF; cdr3_nt: TGTGCCAGCCGACTAGCGGGAATTCTTGAGCAGTTCTTC
v_call: TRBV5-1; d_call: -; clone_size: once; j_call: TRBJ2-4; cdr3_aa: CASSLEPAAKNIQYF; cdr3_nt: TGCGCCAGCAGCTTGGAACCGGCAGCCAAAAACATTCAGTACTTC
v_call: TRBV29-1; d_call: TRBD1; clone_size: few; j_call: TRBJ2-5; cdr3_aa: CSETGGGETQYF; cdr3_nt: TGCAGCGAGACAGGGGGTGGAGAGACCCAGTACTTC
v_call: TRBV20-1; d_call: TRBD1; clone_size: few; j_call: TRBJ1-2; cdr3_aa: CSARGGMGDRDRVSRGYTF; cdr3_nt: TGCAGTGCTAGAGGGGGTATGGGAGACCGGGACAGGGTTTCGCGAGGCTACACCTTC
v_call: TRBV6-1; d_call: TRBD1; clone_size: -; j_call: TRBJ2-2; cdr3_aa: CASSTYSLQGAGTGELFF; cdr3_nt: TGTGCCAGCAGTACCTACTCCCTTCAGGGGGCGGGCACCGGGGAGCTGTTTTTT
v_call: TRBV11-2; d_call: TRBD2; clone_size: few; j_call: TRBJ2-3; cdr3_aa: CASTLAGGGDTQYF; cdr3_nt: TGTGCCAGCACCCTAGCGGGAGGAGGAGATACGCAGTATTTT
v_call: TRBV10-3; d_call: -; clone_size: -; j_call: TRBJ2-1; cdr3_aa: CAISESLNEQFF; cdr3_nt: TGTGCCATCAGTGAGTCTCTCAATGAGCAGTTCTTC
v_call: TRBV29-1; d_call: TRBD2; clone_size: -; j_call: TRBJ2-1; cdr3_aa: CSVDRAGRANNEQFF; cdr3_nt: TGCAGCGTTGACAGGGCCGGGAGGGCCAATAATGAGCAGTTCTTC
v_call: TRBV6-2/TRBV6-3; d_call: TRBD1; clone_size: -; j_call: TRBJ1-5; cdr3_aa: CASQVGGQISNQPQHF; cdr3_nt: TGTGCCAGCCAAGTCGGGGGACAGATTAGCAATCAGCCCCAGCATTTT
v_call: TRBV12-3/TRBV12-4; d_call: -; clone_size: -; j_call: TRBJ2-3; cdr3_aa: CASSLISSTDTQYF; cdr3_nt: TGTGCCAGCAGTTTAATCAGCAGCACAGATACGCAGTATTTT
v_call: TRBV7-8; d_call: TRBD2; clone_size: few; j_call: TRBJ2-2; cdr3_aa: CASRSNPGLAGELNTGELFF; cdr3_nt: TGTGCCAGCAGGTCGAACCCGGGACTAGCGGGAGAATTAAACACCGGGGAGCTGTTTTTT
v_call: TRBV3-1; d_call: TRBD2; clone_size: -; j_call: TRBJ2-7; cdr3_aa: CASSQVRLAREQYF; cdr3_nt: TGTGCCAGCAGCCAAGTACGACTAGCGCGGGAGCAGTACTTC
v_call: TRBV20-1; d_call: -; clone_size: -; j_call: TRBJ2-7; cdr3_aa: CSARDLQGNCEQYF; cdr3_nt: TGCAGTGCTAGAGACCTACAGGGAAACTGCGAGCAGTACTTC
v_call: TRBV5-1; d_call: TRBD1; clone_size: -; j_call: TRBJ2-5; cdr3_aa: CASSQNLQGAGETQYF; cdr3_nt: TGCGCCAGCAGCCAAAATCTACAGGGGGCGGGTGAGACCCAGTACTTC
v_call: TRBV20-1; d_call: -; clone_size: -; j_call: TRBJ2-3; cdr3_aa: CSARDIVQSLSTDTQYF; cdr3_nt: TGCAGTGCTAGAGATATCGTCCAGTCCCTTTCCACAGATACGCAGTATTTT
v_call: TRBV29-1; d_call: -; clone_size: few; j_call: TRBJ1-5; cdr3_aa: CSVVTGYSNQPQHF; cdr3_nt: TGCAGCGTGGTGACCGGGTATAGCAATCAGCCCCAGCATTTT
v_call: TRBV6-6; d_call: TRBD2; clone_size: -; j_call: TRBJ2-5; cdr3_aa: CASRRAASGVQETQYF; cdr3_nt: TGTGCCAGCAGACGGGCTGCTAGCGGGGTTCAAGAGACCCAGTACTTC
v_call: TRBV4-3; d_call: -; clone_size: -; j_call: TRBJ2-2; cdr3_aa: CASSQGPYTGELFF; cdr3_nt: TGCGCCAGCAGCCAAGGGCCGTACACCGGGGAGCTGTTTTTT
v_call: TRBV5-6; d_call: TRBD1; clone_size: few; j_call: TRBJ2-7; cdr3_aa: CASSSWTGGREQYF; cdr3_nt: TGTGCCAGCAGCTCATGGACAGGGGGCCGCGAGCAGTACTTC
v_call: TRBV28; d_call: -; clone_size: -; j_call: TRBJ1-5; cdr3_aa: CASSLAAIYSNQPQHF; cdr3_nt: TGTGCCAGCAGTTTGGCGGCGATTTATAGCAATCAGCCCCAGCATTTT
v_call: TRBV29-1; d_call: TRBD1; clone_size: -; j_call: TRBJ2-4; cdr3_aa: CSVAALTGLDIQYF; cdr3_nt: TGCAGCGTTGCGGCCCTGACAGGGTTGGACATTCAGTACTTC
v_call: TRBV28; d_call: -; clone_size: -; j_call: TRBJ2-7; cdr3_aa: CASSTSGKFYEQYF; cdr3_nt: TGTGCCAGCAGTACCTCAGGAAAGTTTTACGAGCAGTACTTC
v_call: TRBV20-1; d_call: TRBD2; clone_size: -; j_call: TRBJ2-1; cdr3_aa: CSASHTSGTRNEQFF; cdr3_nt: TGCAGTGCTAGTCACACCTCCGGGACTAGGAATGAGCAGTTCTTC
v_call: TRBV12-3/TRBV12-4; d_call: -; clone_size: -; j_call: TRBJ1-3; cdr3_aa: CASLLGGNTIYF; cdr3_nt: TGTGCCAGCCTCTTAGGAGGAAACACCATATATTTT
v_call: TRBV7-2; d_call: -; clone_size: -; j_call: TRBJ1-1; cdr3_aa: CAGSLRVPGTEAFF; cdr3_nt: TGTGCCGGCAGCCTCAGGGTACCGGGCACTGAAGCTTTCTTT
v_call: TRBV20-1; d_call: TRBD2; clone_size: -; j_call: TRBJ2-1; cdr3_aa: CSARPGTSANEQFF; cdr3_nt: TGCAGTGCACGGCCGGGGACTAGCGCTAATGAGCAGTTCTTC
v_call: TRBV7-9; d_call: TRBD1; clone_size: -; j_call: TRBJ1-2; cdr3_aa: CASSTPTGVYGYTF; cdr3_nt: TGTGCCAGCAGCACACCGACAGGGGTCTATGGCTACACCTTC
v_call: TRBV5-5; d_call: TRBD1; clone_size: -; j_call: TRBJ2-7; cdr3_aa: CASSWEPGTVLSYEQYF; cdr3_nt: TGTGCCAGCAGCTGGGAACCGGGGACAGTGCTCTCCTACGAGCAGTACTTC
v_call: TRBV25-1; d_call: -; clone_size: few; j_call: TRBJ1-2; cdr3_aa: CASSEGTGRYTF; cdr3_nt: TGTGCCAGCAGTGAAGGAACAGGACGGTACACCTTC
v_call: TRBV29-1; d_call: TRBD1; clone_size: -; j_call: TRBJ1-2; cdr3_aa: CSVLPGQGANYGYTF; cdr3_nt: TGCAGCGTCCTCCCGGGCCAGGGGGCGAACTATGGCTACACCTTC
v_call: TRBV7-9; d_call: TRBD1; clone_size: -; j_call: TRBJ2-7; cdr3_aa: CASTPPGQTGEQYF; cdr3_nt: TGTGCCAGCACCCCACCGGGACAGACGGGCGAGCAGTACTTC
v_call: TRBV4-3; d_call: -; clone_size: -; j_call: TRBJ2-1; cdr3_aa: CASGQDDTGAVFNEQFF; cdr3_nt: TGCGCCAGCGGCCAAGATGATACGGGGGCCGTATTCAATGAGCAGTTCTTC
v_call: TRBV5-1; d_call: -; clone_size: few; j_call: TRBJ2-3; cdr3_aa: CASRTGVVSRYDTQYF; cdr3_nt: TGCGCCAGCCGCACGGGGGTGGTGAGCAGATACGATACGCAGTATTTT
v_call: TRBV4-3; d_call: -; clone_size: -; j_call: TRBJ1-1; cdr3_aa: CASSQIRGSTEAFF; cdr3_nt: TGCGCCAGCAGCCAAATCAGGGGAAGCACTGAAGCTTTCTTT
v_call: TRBV18; d_call: TRBD1; clone_size: once; j_call: TRBJ2-5; cdr3_aa: CASSPQQGQETQYF; cdr3_nt: TGTGCCAGCTCACCACAACAGGGGCAAGAGACCCAGTACTTC
v_call: TRBV5-1; d_call: -; clone_size: -; j_call: TRBJ2-5; cdr3_aa: CASSIGSGETQYF; cdr3_nt: TGCGCCAGCAGTATCGGGAGCGGGGAGACCCAGTACTTC
v_call: TRBV20-1; d_call: -; clone_size: -; j_call: TRBJ1-6; cdr3_aa: CSARDSGTHTSPLHF; cdr3_nt: TGCAGTGCTAGAGATTCCGGGACACATACTTCACCCCTCCACTTT
v_call: TRBV12-3/TRBV12-4; d_call: TRBD2; clone_size: few; j_call: TRBJ2-3; cdr3_aa: CASSSLGRGDTDTQYF; cdr3_nt: TGTGCCAGCAGTTCCCTTGGGAGGGGAGACACAGATACGCAGTATTTT
v_call: TRBV6-5; d_call: -; clone_size: few; j_call: TRBJ2-7; cdr3_aa: CASSYSGAPGDTYEQYF; cdr3_nt: TGTGCCAGCAGTTACTCAGGGGCCCCGGGAGACACCTACGAGCAGTACTTC
v_call: TRBV7-2; d_call: -; clone_size: few; j_call: TRBJ2-3; cdr3_aa: CASSLADLSTDTQYF; cdr3_nt: TGTGCCAGCAGCTTAGCGGATCTGTCCACAGATACGCAGTATTTT
v_call: TRBV7-2; d_call: TRBD1; clone_size: few; j_call: TRBJ1-4; cdr3_aa: CASSSKSLTDRGREKLFF; cdr3_nt: TGTGCCAGCAGCTCAAAATCCCTAACGGACAGGGGACGAGAAAAACTGTTTTTT
v_call: TRBV10-3; d_call: -; clone_size: -; j_call: TRBJ1-4; cdr3_aa: CAISGVATNEKLFF; cdr3_nt: TGTGCCATCAGTGGTGTTGCAACTAATGAAAAACTGTTTTTT
v_call: TRBV29-1; d_call: TRBD2; clone_size: -; j_call: TRBJ2-5; cdr3_aa: CSGSTSGNRGPYF; cdr3_nt: TGCAGCGGCTCGACTAGCGGGAATAGGGGCCCGTACTTC
v_call: TRBV18; d_call: TRBD1; clone_size: -; j_call: TRBJ1-2; cdr3_aa: CASSNRDSYYGYTF; cdr3_nt: TGCGCCAGCTCAAATCGGGACAGCTACTATGGCTACACCTTC
v_call: TRBV7-2; d_call: TRBD2; clone_size: -; j_call: TRBJ2-7; cdr3_aa: CASSLVREVYEQYF; cdr3_nt: TGTGCCAGCAGCTTAGTGCGGGAGGTCTACGAGCAGTACTTC
v_call: TRBV7-2; d_call: -; clone_size: few; j_call: TRBJ2-3; cdr3_aa: CASSRGSPEDTQYF; cdr3_nt: TGTGCCAGCAGTCGGGGGAGTCCCGAAGATACGCAGTATTTT